This T cell receptor (beta chain) is from a study of blood T cell repertoires in COVID-19 (dated by TCRdb to the early 2020s). Concerning the study at large: Collaborator samples came from the United States, Italy and Spain and covered acute and convalescent phases of COVID-19. The material from the prospective study consisted of cDNA or gDNA derived from T cells, B-cell-depleted T cells, or PBMCs. Deeply sampled blood TCRbeta repertoires from subjects exposed to, actively infected with, or recovered from COVID-19 were included in the dataset. A freely available public database, intended as a resource for researchers studying the immune response to SARS-CoV-2, is where the repertoires were released. The samples were drawn from two sources: the first 160 participants of the ongoing ImmuneRACE study, and fewer than 1,500 subjects contributed by 6 global collaborators. The sample metadata nearly always contained a de-identified subject ID, COVID-19 status, age in years and sex. HLA class I and class II types, where available, came from metadata supplied by the sample provider rather than from assay-based typing. What the research found in general, with its limitations: Clinical and demographic metadata were provided uncurated, with the amount varying by source and participant.

Whole blood was collected in K2EDTA tubes by collaborating institutions according to the institutions' own protocols. For TCRbeta analysis, collaborators shipped samples in one of three forms: frozen whole blood, isolated PBMCs, or DNA extracted from either of those sample types. TCRbeta CDR3 regions were amplified from genomic DNA by means of the immunoSEQ Assay, a bias-controlled multiplex PCR. For the original study's pipeline: The number of nucleated cells in each sample was estimated from the amplification of reference gene primers within the assay. To quantify the absolute abundance of each unique TCRbeta CDR3 rearrangement, sequence reads were collapsed and filtered. Productive Simpson clonality was computed per sample as the square root of Simpson's diversity index over productive rearrangements. TCRdb mirrors the immuneACCESS table, restricted to in-frame sequences. Some clones are absent from its copies; in checked studies, under half trace to an unresolved V gene, and the reason for the others is unknown. V and J calls plus clone size are reproduced from that table; the DNA served to infer D and trimming. The sample data list 200,000 to 300,000 clones, and about nine tenths of these were observed just once. The ten most abundant clones make up 6.2% of the sample.

Cut back by 6 bases and 7 bases, the V and J ends lie 13 bases apart. CDR3 length: 14 amino acids, cysteine to phenylalanine. Of all the DNA, just the CDR3 is kept, 42 bases in frame from base 1. CDR1 and CDR2, looked up from the germline V gene (reference sequence), are LGHDT and YNNKEL. Note on this clone: Its antigen is not yet known. Base-call qualities are not available, and no considerably larger clone is one nucleotide away.

The TCR comes from a man aged 60-69 years with acute or convalescent COVID-19. The sequenced sample consisted of peripheral blood. The chain is encoded by TRBV3-1 (or the pseudogene TRBV3-2) joined to TRBJ1-6; there is no confident call for the D gene. The CDR3 corresponds to CASRPVRGNSPLHF. In nucleotides, the sequence is TGTGCCAGCAGGCCGGTCCGAGGAAATTCACCCCTCCACTTT.